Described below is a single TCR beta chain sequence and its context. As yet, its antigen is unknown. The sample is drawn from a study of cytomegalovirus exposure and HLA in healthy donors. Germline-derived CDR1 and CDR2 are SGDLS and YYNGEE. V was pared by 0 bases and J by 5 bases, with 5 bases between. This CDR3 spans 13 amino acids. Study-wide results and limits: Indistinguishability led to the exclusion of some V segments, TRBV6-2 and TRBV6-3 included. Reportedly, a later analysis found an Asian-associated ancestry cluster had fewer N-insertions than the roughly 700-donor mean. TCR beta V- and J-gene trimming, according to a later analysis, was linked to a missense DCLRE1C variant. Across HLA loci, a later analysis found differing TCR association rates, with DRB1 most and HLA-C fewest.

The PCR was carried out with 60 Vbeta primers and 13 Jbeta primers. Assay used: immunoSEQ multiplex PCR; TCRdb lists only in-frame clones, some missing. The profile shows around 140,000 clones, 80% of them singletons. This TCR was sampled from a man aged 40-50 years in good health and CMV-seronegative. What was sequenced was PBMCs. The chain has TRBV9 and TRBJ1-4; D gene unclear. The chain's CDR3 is CASSVDGNEKLFF. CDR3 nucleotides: TGTGCCAGCAGCGTAGACGGGAATGAAAAACTGTTTTTT.